This TCR beta chain was documented in a study of blood T cells in healthy people across ages. A second PCR of about 7 to 11 cycles used a sample-barcoded 5' primer and a J-beta primer mix. Each CDR3 protein gets one entry after TCRdb re-called the 5' RACE reads with MiXCR. The sample lists about 800,000 distinct CDR3 sequences; 20% to 30% were seen once. The CDR3 has 15 amino acids. From germline, CDR1 is SGHRS and CDR2 YFSETQ. Trimming shortened V by 3 bases and J by 1 base, and 10 bases separated the two germline ends. The same sample was also used in a study of T cells of mothers and their children. From that report: For the second PCR, the M1S primer put in sample barcodes and 2-4 random nucleotides.

The sequence came from a boy aged 5-17 years in good health. This sequence joins TRBV5-1 and TRBJ2-2, with D uncertain. The sample was blood. The CDR3, as DNA: TGCGCCAGCAGCTCGGAGTTGGAGAACACCGGGGAGCTGTTTTTT. Protein product: CASSSELENTGELFF.